This TCR beta chain was captured in a study of blood T cell repertoires in COVID-19 (dated by TCRdb to 2020 to 2022). Background on the whole study: Samples covering the acute and convalescent phases of COVID-19 were provided by collaborators in the United States, Italy and Spain. The prospective study material was composed of cDNA or gDNA derived from T cells, B-cell-depleted T cells, or PBMCs. Subjects who had been exposed to COVID-19, were actively infected with it, or had recovered from it provided the deeply sampled blood TCRbeta repertoires that made up the dataset. A freely available public database, intended as a resource for researchers studying the immune response to SARS-CoV-2, is where the repertoires were released. Samples were obtained from the ongoing ImmuneRACE study (first 160 participants) and from over a thousand subjects provided by 6 global collaborators. The sample metadata nearly always contained a de-identified subject ID, COVID-19 status, age in years and sex. HLA class I and class II types, where available, came from metadata supplied by the sample provider rather than from assay-based typing. Points the paper makes about the study in general: The amount of clinical and demographic metadata varied by source and participant and was provided uncurated.

The collaborating institutions used their own protocols to collect whole blood in K2EDTA tubes. Collaborator samples were shipped for TCRbeta analysis as frozen whole blood, isolated PBMCs, or DNA extracted from either sample type. The germline V end is reduced by 0 bases and the J end by 5 bases; junction bases left unmatched: 7. From its cysteine to its phenylalanine, the CDR3 spans 16 amino acids. The read is trimmed to its CDR3 DNA, 48 bases read in frame from base 1. Per the germline V gene (reference sequence), SEHNR is the CDR1 and FQNEAQ is the CDR2. On this clone itself: No cognate antigen has been identified for it. Per-nucleotide qualities are absent, and no much larger clonotype sits a single base away.

TCRbeta CDR3 regions were amplified from genomic DNA by means of the immunoSEQ Assay, a bias-controlled multiplex PCR. Processing in the source paper ran as follows. Nucleated cell counts per sample were estimated from amplification of reference gene primers within the assay. To quantify the absolute abundance of each unique TCRbeta CDR3 rearrangement, sequence reads were collapsed and filtered. For each sample, productive Simpson clonality was calculated by taking the square root of Simpson's diversity index across productive rearrangements. TCRdb carries this immuneACCESS record with in-frame sequences only. Its versions omit some clonotypes, under half of them owing to an unresolved V gene in the studies checked, with the rest unexplained. V and J calls and clone size are those listed in that table; D and trimming were worked out from the DNA. This sample is represented by 200,000 to 250,000 clones; approximately 77% of them were singletons. The ten largest make up 3.5% to 4% of the sample.

This clonotype was sampled from a woman of 80 years or more with acute or convalescent COVID-19. Sequencing was done on a sample of peripheral blood. The chain uses TRBV7-9 and TRBJ1-1; TRBD1 agrees with 9 junctional bases. CDR3 sequence: CASSLATGQGGTEAFF. DNA sequence: TGTGCCAGCAGCTTAGCGACGGGACAGGGAGGAACTGAAGCTTTCTTT.